Included here is one TCR beta chain sequence, with context. The sample belongs to a study of T cells in localized non-small cell lung cancer. Generated by immunoSEQ multiplex PCR, the TCRdb table keeps only in-frame clones and is missing some. The data show around 90,000 clones, around three quarters seen once. The trim removed 0 bases at V and 8 bases at J, leaving 7 bases unmatched. The CDR3 totals 15 residues. Germline CDR1 LGHNA, CDR2 YSLEER. This clonotype originated in a man between 35 and 75 years old with stage II squamous cell lung carcinoma. The chain carries TRBV4-3 and TRBJ2-4; 7 nucleotides align to TRBD2. Sequencing was performed on PBMCs, taken before any cancer treatment. The CDR3 spells CASSQDGRGSYIQYF. CDR3 nucleotides: TGCGCCAGCAGCCAAGATGGGAGGGGTTCGTACATTCAGTACTTC.